Reported below is one TCR beta chain. The antigen is not known. The CDR3 totals 14 residues. Germline V gene lookup returns CDR1 SGHRS and CDR2 YFSETQ. V lost 3 bases and J lost 2, with 12 bases in between. The data derive from a study of OX40 agonist ivuxolimab in advanced cancers. The assay was immunoSEQ multiplex PCR, and TCRdb's table has in-frame clones only and misses some. The table includes approximately 100,000 clones, just over 90% detected once. Broader study findings: The expanded peripheral T cells' antigen specificity was not determined.

Sample: CD4+ or CD8+ T cells sorted from blood, taken in a trial of the OX40 agonist ivuxolimab. The rearrangement uses TRBV5-1 and TRBJ2-7; no firm D call. The sequence was collected from an adult with an advanced solid tumor such as melanoma, head and neck, liver or kidney cancer. The CDR3 region is CASSSPTRPYEQYF. The CDR3 DNA reads TGCGCCAGCAGCTCACCAACACGTCCCTACGAGCAGTACTTC.